The clone carrying this T cell receptor beta chain was counted a single time. Its target is not known. Compared with germline, one end of the junction differs, possibly owing to a read error. The data are from a study of T cell repertoires in cytomegalovirus infection. General observations from the study: Summed public TCR beta family frequency identified CMV carriers bearing the relevant HLA. It was HLA-C-restricted CMV-specific TCR beta clonotypes that dominated the response ex vivo.

A single record per CDR3 protein comes from TCRdb applying MiXCR to the reads. This sample carries under 150,000 distinct CDR3 sequences, roughly 25% of them seen once, and the ten largest clones take 30% to 40%. The receptor was isolated from a human donor in good health (CMV status not recorded). Some clones in this sample may be carry-over from other donors' samples. Input material: PBMCs, sequenced either directly or after in vitro stimulation (not recorded which).

The CDR3 reads CASSEGQFHGYTF. DNA for the CDR3: TGTGCCAGCAGCGAAGGACAGTTCCATGGCTACACCTTC. The chain combines TRBV2 with TRBJ1-2; D perhaps matches TRBD1 (6 bases). This CDR3 is 13 amino acids long. Germline CDR1 reads SNHLY; CDR2 reads FYNNEI.